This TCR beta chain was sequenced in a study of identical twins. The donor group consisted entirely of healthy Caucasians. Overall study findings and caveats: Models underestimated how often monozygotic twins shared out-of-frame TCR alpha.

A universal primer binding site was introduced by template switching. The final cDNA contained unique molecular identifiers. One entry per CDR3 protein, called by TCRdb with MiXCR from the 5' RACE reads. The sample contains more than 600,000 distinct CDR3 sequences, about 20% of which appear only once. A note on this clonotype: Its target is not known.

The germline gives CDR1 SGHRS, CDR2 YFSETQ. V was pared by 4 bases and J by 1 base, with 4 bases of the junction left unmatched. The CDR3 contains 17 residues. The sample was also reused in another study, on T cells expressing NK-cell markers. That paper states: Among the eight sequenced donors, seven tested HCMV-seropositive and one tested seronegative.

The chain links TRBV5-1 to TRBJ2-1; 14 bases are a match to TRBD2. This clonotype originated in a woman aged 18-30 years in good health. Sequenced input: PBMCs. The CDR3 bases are TGCGCCAGCAGCGTCGGGACTAGCGGGAGTTCCTACAATGAGCAGTTCTTC. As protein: CASSVGTSGSSYNEQFF.